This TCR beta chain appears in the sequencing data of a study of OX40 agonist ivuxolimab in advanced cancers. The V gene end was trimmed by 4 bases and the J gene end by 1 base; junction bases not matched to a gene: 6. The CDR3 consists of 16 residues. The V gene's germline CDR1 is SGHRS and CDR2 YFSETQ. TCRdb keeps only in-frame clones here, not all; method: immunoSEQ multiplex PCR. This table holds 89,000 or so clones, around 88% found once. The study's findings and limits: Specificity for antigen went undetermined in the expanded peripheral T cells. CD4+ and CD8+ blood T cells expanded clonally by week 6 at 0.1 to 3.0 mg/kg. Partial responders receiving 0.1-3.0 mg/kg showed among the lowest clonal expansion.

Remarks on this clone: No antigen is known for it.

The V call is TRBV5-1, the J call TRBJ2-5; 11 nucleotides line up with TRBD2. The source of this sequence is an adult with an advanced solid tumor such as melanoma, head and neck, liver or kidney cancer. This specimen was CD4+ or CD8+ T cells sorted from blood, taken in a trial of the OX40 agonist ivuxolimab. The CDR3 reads CASSHGTSGLQETQYF. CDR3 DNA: TGCGCCAGCAGCCATGGGACTAGCGGCCTCCAAGAGACCCAGTACTTC.